The 21 T cell receptor beta chains in this list originate from one sample, sequenced in a study of blood T cell repertoires in COVID-19. Method: immunoSEQ multiplex PCR; TCRdb's copy keeps in-frame clones and lacks some. The sample consists of about 97,000 clones, around nine tenths of them appearing once. Sequenced: peripheral blood. These TCRs come from a man aged 45 to 65 with active or convalescent COVID-19.

CDR3: CATWGGGPEAFF. The CDR3 nucleotides are TGTGCCACCTGGGGCGGGGGGCCTGAAGCTTTCTTT. The chain recombines TRBV19 with TRBJ1-1; possible D gene TRBD1, 6 bases. This CDR3 region has 12 residues. Trimming stripped 10 bases from V and 6 bases from J, with 15 bases between. Germline V lookup: CDR1 LNHDA, CDR2 SQIVND (reference sequence).

The chain uses TRBV19 and TRBJ2-5; D call uncertain. Between the trimmed V and J ends, which lost 3 bases and 5 bases, there was a span of 10 bases. Germline CDR1 reads LNHDA; CDR2 reads SQIVND (reference sequence). The CDR3 is 13 residues long. This chain's CDR3 is CASSMSSSETQYF. The DNA of the CDR3 is TGTGCCAGTAGTATGAGTAGTTCCGAGACCCAGTACTTC.

The genes are TRBV27 and TRBJ1-1, with D possibly matching TRBD1 (6 bases). V was shortened by 5 bases and J by 1 base, with 11 bases between the two germline ends. Germline V CDR1 and CDR2: MNHEY, SMNVEV (reference sequence). The CDR3 has 14 residues. The CDR3 region is CASSLEQGNTEAFF. As DNA, the CDR3 is TGTGCCAGCAGTCTTGAACAGGGGAACACTGAAGCTTTCTTT.

The chain is built from TRBV10-3 and TRBJ2-7; 10 bases fit TRBD1. V was pared by 2 bases and J by 2 bases, with 0 bases of the junction left unmatched. This CDR3 spans 14 amino acids. In germline, CDR1 is ENHRY, CDR2 SYGVKD. DNA for the CDR3: TGTGCCATCAGTGAGGGACAGGGGGCCTACGAGCAGTACGTC. It translates to CAISEGQGAYEQYV.

Only a few counts were recorded for this clone. V and J are TRBV7-7 and TRBJ2-1, with TRBD2 identical over 7 bases. Germline values: CDR1 SSHAT, CDR2 FNYEAQ (reference sequence). CDR3 length equals 16 residues. J gave up 0 bases and V 2 bases, and 4 bases lay outside the gene matches. CDR3 protein: CASSLRTSDSYNEQFF. The CDR3 DNA reads TGTGCCAGCAGCTTACGAACTAGCGACTCCTACAATGAGCAGTTCTTC.

This chain links TRBV5-1 with TRBJ2-3; maybe TRBD2 (5 bases). The V end lost 4 bases, the J end lost 6 bases, and 9 bases lay between the germline ends. From germline, CDR1 is SGHRS and CDR2 YFSETQ. This CDR3 comprises 12 residues. The CDR3 region has the DNA TGCGCCAGCAGCATGACTACGGATACGCAGTATTTT. It is translated as CASSMTTDTQYF.

This clone was recorded once. The CDR3 DNA sequence: TGTGCCAGTATGGTCCGGGAGGTGAACACTGAAGCTTTCTTT. It yields the protein CASMVREVNTEAFF. The rearrangement joins TRBV19 to TRBJ1-1; no clear D gene. The CDR3 has 14 amino acids. Germline-derived CDR1 and CDR2 are LNHDA and SQIVND (reference sequence). Trimming took off 7 bases at V and 0 bases at J, with 12 bases between the two ends.

The rearrangement links TRBV6-6 to TRBJ1-6; 7 bases agree with TRBD1. J lost 6 bases, V lost 7 bases, and 6 bases had no gene match. The CDR3 extends over 14 amino acids. Germline V gene data show CDR1 as MNHNY and CDR2 as SVGAGI (reference sequence). For the CDR3, the DNA is TGTGCCAGCACCTACGACAGGGCTAATTCACCCCTCCACTTT. Translation: CASTYDRANSPLHF.

This chain links TRBV19 with TRBJ1-6; TRBD1 aligns across 7 bases. The CDR3 sequence is 15 residues long. Germline CDR1 and CDR2: LNHDA and SQIVND (reference sequence). Trimming took 2 bases from V and 6 from J; bases not matched to a gene: 4. CDR3 coding DNA: TGTGCCAGTAGTATATCACAGGGGCTTAATTCACCCCTCCACTTT. Translated: CASSISQGLNSPLHF.

The rearrangement links TRBV5-4 to TRBJ2-5; 8 bases agree with TRBD1. Per the germline V gene, CDR1 is SGHNT and CDR2 is YYREEE (reference sequence). The V segment lost 2 bases and the J segment 5 bases; nucleotides outside the gene matches: 8. The CDR3 is 15 residues long. This CDR3 reads CASSFSDRGHETQYF. CDR3 nucleotides: TGTGCCAGCAGCTTTTCCGACAGGGGTCACGAGACCCAGTACTTC.

This chain links TRBV20-1 with TRBJ1-4, with 7 nucleotides matching TRBD1. V lost 3 bases and J lost 7; bases outside the gene matches: 14. The CDR3 runs to 16 residues. CDR1 is DFQATT and CDR2 is SNEGSKA in the germline V gene (reference sequence). The DNA of the CDR3 is TGCAGTGCTAGTCGTGGGGTGGCAGGGGGGAGTGAAAAACTGTTTTTT. Its translation: CSASRGVAGGSEKLFF.

The chain joins TRBV7-2 to TRBJ2-1; 8 bases agree with TRBD2. Germline-derived CDR1 and CDR2 are SGHTA and FQGNSA. J was trimmed by 4 bases and V by 2 bases; bases with no gene match: 4. This CDR3 is 15 amino acids long. DNA for the CDR3: TGTGCCAGCAGCTTAAGCGGGGGCCGTTACAATGAGCAGTTCTTC. It yields the protein CASSLSGGRYNEQFF. The full variable domain, completed using reference TRBV7-2 and TRBJ2-1, is GAGVSQSPSNKVTEKGKDVELRCDPISGHTALYWYRQSLGQGLEFLIYFQGNSAPDKSGLPSDRFSAERTGGSVSTLTIQRTQQEDSAVYLCASSLSGGRYNEQFFGPGTRLTVL.

This clone was counted a few times. The chain couples TRBV6-5 to TRBJ1-1; 7 nucleotides agree with TRBD1. This CDR3 has 14 amino acids. V shed 6 bases, J shed 4 bases, and the junction held 8 bases outside the gene matches. Germline CDR1 MNHEY, CDR2 SVGAGI. The CDR3, as DNA: TGTGCCAGCAGGCAACAGGGGTCTGTCACTGAAGCTTTCTTT. Translating gives CASRQQGSVTEAFF.

The chain uses TRBV29-1 and TRBJ1-2; a possible D gene is TRBD1 (5 bases). Per the germline V gene, CDR1 is SQVTM and CDR2 is ANQGSEA. The germline V and J ends were trimmed by 3 bases and 8 bases, with 10 bases remaining between them. The CDR3 loop spans 11 amino acids. The CDR3 is CSVEAGKGYTF. DNA for the CDR3: TGCAGCGTTGAGGCAGGGAAGGGCTACACCTTC.

The chain uses TRBV2 and TRBJ2-7; tentative D call: TRBD1 (5 bases). This CDR3 contains 14 residues. Deletions cut 1 base from V and 4 bases from J, with 11 bases between. Per the germline V gene, CDR1 is SNHLY and CDR2 is FYNNEI. The CDR3 bases are TGTGCCAGCAGTGAAGGGTGGCAGGGATACGAGCAGTACGTC. Its protein product is CASSEGWQGYEQYV.

This clone was found a few times. The V call is TRBV9, the J call TRBJ2-5, with 10 bases fitting TRBD2. CDR1 is SGDLS, CDR2 YYNGEE, per germline. The CDR3 has 16 residues. The V and J ends lost 3 bases and 5 bases, in that order; junction bases with no gene match: 10. CDR3 in amino acids: CASSEAGGRLGETQYF. The DNA of the CDR3 is TGTGCCAGCAGCGAAGCGGGGGGGCGTTTGGGGGAGACCCAGTACTTC.

This clone was counted many times. This chain connects TRBV7-9 to TRBJ2-7; tentatively, D is TRBD2 (5 bases). This CDR3 is 13 amino acids long. V lost 5 bases, J lost 6 bases, and 14 bases lay in between. From germline, CDR1 is SEHNR and CDR2 FQNEAQ (reference sequence). CDR3 DNA: TGTGCCAGCAGCCGTGGCCCCCGGGGCGAGCAGTACGTC. It translates to CASSRGPRGEQYV.

The chain employs TRBV18 and TRBJ1-2; 8 bases align to TRBD1. J lost 3 bases, V lost 1 base, and 1 base had no gene match. The CDR3 has 14 residues. From germline, CDR1 is KGHSH and CDR2 LQKENI. CDR3 bases: TGTGCCAGCTCACCACAACAGGGGGACTATGGCTACACCTTC. Its translation is CASSPQQGDYGYTF.

The chain is built from TRBV6-2 or TRBV6-3 and TRBJ1-5; 8 bases align to TRBD1. J was trimmed by 3 bases and V by 5 bases; bases with no gene match: 15. Germline CDR1 MNHEY, CDR2 SVGEGT. This CDR3 contains 18 residues. DNA for the CDR3: TGTGCCAGCAGTCAACCTCGGACAGGGACAGGTACCAATCAGCCCCAGCATTTT. This gives the protein CASSQPRTGTGTNQPQHF.

The chain links TRBV3-1 (or the pseudogene TRBV3-2) to TRBJ1-6, with D possibly matching TRBD1 (5 bases). The CDR3 has 15 amino acids. Germline CDR1 LGHDT, CDR2 YNNKEL (reference sequence). V was shortened by 5 bases and J by 14 bases, with 22 bases between the two germline ends. For the CDR3, the DNA is TGTGCCAGCAGCTCCGTTCAGGGTCCGCCGGTGGCCCTCCACTTT. Translating gives CASSSVQGPPVALHF.

The chain couples TRBV3-1 (or the pseudogene TRBV3-2) to TRBJ2-7, with a tentative D call TRBD1 (6 bases). Germline CDR1 reads LGHDT; CDR2 reads YNNKEL (reference sequence). CDR3 length: 13 amino acids. V was pared by 4 bases and J by 0 bases, with 7 bases between. The CDR3: CASSRDTSYEQYF. CDR3 coding DNA: TGTGCCAGCAGCCGGGACACCTCCTACGAGCAGTACTTC.